A selection of T cell receptor beta chains follows, all from one sample in a study of regulatory T cells in long-lasting Graves disease. TCRdb reprocessed the multiplex PCR reads with MiXCR, giving one entry per CDR3 protein. This sample has fewer than 350,000 distinct CDR3 sequences, with over 15% found just once. The material was peripheral blood mononuclear cells (PBMCs), obtained at new diagnosis, from a patient treated with antithyroid drugs. The receptors originated from a female donor with Graves disease. Both conserved end residues are part of each CDR3. D genes are given only for firm matches. A row's size may be missing; if present it is once, few, many or a size class.

clone size: many
J gene: TRBJ2-1
V gene: TRBV6-2/TRBV6-3
D gene: TRBD2
CDR3 protein: CASSYVGLAGGESYNEQFF
CDR3 DNA: TGTGCCAGCAGTTACGTGGGACTAGCGGGAGGGGAGTCCTACAATGAGCAGTTCTTC

clone size: -
J gene: TRBJ2-1
V gene: TRBV19
D gene: -
CDR3 protein: CASSIFPLGGNEQFF
CDR3 DNA: TGTGCCAGTAGTATATTCCCTCTAGGGGGCAATGAGCAGTTCTTC

clone size: -
J gene: TRBJ2-1
V gene: TRBV6-1
D gene: TRBD2
CDR3 protein: CASSTSGRNEQFF
CDR3 DNA: TGTGCCAGCAGCACTAGCGGTCGGAATGAGCAGTTCTTC

clone size: few
J gene: TRBJ2-5
V gene: TRBV24-1
D gene: TRBD2
CDR3 protein: CATSDFSASGSRETQYF
CDR3 DNA: TGTGCCACCAGTGATTTTTCGGCTAGCGGGAGCCGGGAGACCCAGTACTTC

clone size: -
J gene: TRBJ2-7
V gene: TRBV28
D gene: TRBD1
CDR3 protein: CASSGDRGGYEQYF
CDR3 DNA: TGTGCCAGCAGTGGGGACAGGGGAGGCTACGAGCAGTACTTC

clone size: once
J gene: TRBJ2-7
V gene: TRBV12-3/TRBV12-4
D gene: TRBD1
CDR3 protein: CASSFRRQGSYEQYF
CDR3 DNA: TGTGCCAGTAGTTTTCGACGACAGGGGAGCTACGAGCAGTACTTC

clone size: many
J gene: TRBJ2-2
V gene: TRBV12-5
D gene: TRBD1
CDR3 protein: CASGPGQGAQDTGELFF
CDR3 DNA: TGTGCTAGTGGACCGGGACAGGGGGCGCAGGACACCGGGGAGCTGTTTTTT

clone size: -
J gene: TRBJ1-5
V gene: TRBV6-1
D gene: -
CDR3 protein: CASSEGGFFSNQPQHF
CDR3 DNA: TGTGCCAGCAGTGAAGGAGGATTTTTCAGCAATCAGCCCCAGCATTTT

clone size: -
J gene: TRBJ2-4
V gene: TRBV12-3/TRBV12-4
D gene: -
CDR3 protein: CASSLRSGKNIQYF
CDR3 DNA: TGTGCCAGCAGTTTGCGTAGCGGCAAAAACATTCAGTACTTC

clone size: -
J gene: TRBJ1-2
V gene: TRBV6-1
D gene: -
CDR3 protein: CASSQTGKGYTF
CDR3 DNA: TGTGCCAGCAGTCAAACAGGGAAGGGCTACACCTTC

clone size: few
J gene: TRBJ1-2
V gene: TRBV5-1
D gene: -
CDR3 protein: CASSPAPGEDYGYTF
CDR3 DNA: TGCGCCAGCAGCCCCGCACCAGGGGAGGACTATGGCTACACCTTC

clone size: -
J gene: TRBJ2-3
V gene: TRBV2
D gene: -
CDR3 protein: CASKNWDTDTQYF
CDR3 DNA: TGTGCCAGCAAGAACTGGGACACAGATACGCAGTATTTT

clone size: -
J gene: TRBJ2-1
V gene: TRBV20-1
D gene: -
CDR3 protein: CSASVSRSYNEQFF
CDR3 DNA: TGCAGTGCTAGTGTCTCCCGCTCCTACAATGAGCAGTTCTTC

clone size: many
J gene: TRBJ1-5
V gene: TRBV12-3/TRBV12-4
D gene: -
CDR3 protein: CASSPAGSSNQPQHF
CDR3 DNA: TGTGCCAGCAGTCCCGCGGGCAGTAGCAATCAGCCCCAGCATTTT

clone size: many
J gene: TRBJ2-2
V gene: TRBV29-1
D gene: TRBD2
CDR3 protein: CSVGGLASGELFF
CDR3 DNA: TGCAGCGTTGGCGGACTAGCGTCCGGGGAGCTGTTTTTT

clone size: -
J gene: TRBJ1-4
V gene: TRBV11-2
D gene: -
CDR3 protein: CASSFRLLRTEKLFF
CDR3 DNA: TGTGCCAGCAGCTTTAGACTGTTAAGGACTGAAAAACTGTTTTTT

clone size: many
J gene: TRBJ1-1
V gene: TRBV19
D gene: -
CDR3 protein: CASSMKGQNTEAFF
CDR3 DNA: TGTGCCAGTAGTATGAAGGGCCAGAACACTGAAGCTTTCTTT

clone size: few
J gene: TRBJ2-1
V gene: TRBV5-6
D gene: TRBD1
CDR3 protein: CASSVSGTGNSYNEQFF
CDR3 DNA: TGTGCCAGCAGCGTCTCCGGGACAGGGAACTCCTACAATGAGCAGTTCTTC